These 10 T cell receptor beta chains came from one sample sequenced in a study of graft-versus-host responses after intestinal transplantation. These receptors lack a known antigen. This table comes from immunoSEQ multiplex PCR, and its TCRdb copy is limited to in-frame clones, with some not included. Here the sample spans about 88,000 clones, 75% to 95% being singletons. This specimen consisted of unstimulated CD4+ T cells sorted from spleen or lymph node cells, obtained before transplant. The source of these receptors is a human donor who was the organ donor for an intestinal transplant.

The CDR3 sequence: CASSDRGPKNIQYF. As DNA, the CDR3 is TGTGCCAGTAGTGACAGGGGACCCAAAAACATTCAGTACTTC. The V call is TRBV19, the J call TRBJ2-4; TRBD1 agrees at 8 bases. V shed 5 bases, J shed 2 bases, and the junction held 2 bases outside the gene matches. CDR1 is LNHDA and CDR2 is SQIVND in the germline V gene (reference sequence). This CDR3 is 14 amino acids long.

The chain carries TRBV20-1 and TRBJ1-1; D remains ambiguous. V was pared by 7 bases and J by 8 bases, with 14 bases between. Germline V CDR1 and CDR2: DFQATT, SNEGSKA (reference sequence). This CDR3 contains 11 residues. Here the CDR3 DNA reads TGCAGTGTGGGAGGGTGGATGGAAGCTTTCTTT. The encoded protein is CSVGGWMEAFF.

The rearrangement uses TRBV11-2 and TRBJ1-3; 9 bases fit TRBD1. In germline, CDR1 is SGHAT, CDR2 FQNNGV. Germline trimming cut 0 bases from V and 2 bases from J; bases unmatched to any gene: 5. The CDR3 has 17 residues. The CDR3: CASSLDRDRVTGNTIYF. Here the CDR3 DNA reads TGTGCCAGCAGCTTAGATCGGGACAGGGTTACTGGAAACACCATATATTTT.

This chain links TRBV7-2 with TRBJ2-2; 12 bases line up with TRBD2. Germline V gene lookup returns CDR1 SGHTA and CDR2 FQGNSA. With V trimmed by 2 bases and J by 6 bases, 7 bases remained unmatched. CDR3 length equals 17 residues. The CDR3 is CASSLTRLAGVSGELFF. DNA of the CDR3: TGTGCCAGCAGCTTAACTAGACTAGCGGGAGTATCCGGGGAGCTGTTTTTT.

The rearrangement joins TRBV10-3 to TRBJ1-3, with 8 bases fitting TRBD1. CDR3 length: 15 residues. Looked up from germline, CDR1 is ENHRY and CDR2 is SYGVKD. J was trimmed by 0 bases and V by 10 bases; bases with no gene match: 8. The CDR3 sequence: CATSQTGDSGNTIYF. The DNA of the CDR3 is TGTGCCACCTCCCAGACAGGGGACTCTGGAAACACCATATATTTT.

The chain is built from TRBV5-1 and TRBJ2-5, with 12 bases lining up with TRBD2. CDR1 is SGHRS, CDR2 YFSETQ, per germline. The CDR3 extends over 16 amino acids. The ends lost 3 bases at V and 2 bases at J; junction bases unmatched: 5. CDR3 sequence (DNA): TGCGCCAGCAGCTGGGGCGGACTAGCGGGACAAGAGACCCAGTACTTC. Protein sequence: CASSWGGLAGQETQYF.

This sequence joins TRBV28 and TRBJ1-5; tentatively, D is TRBD1 (6 bases). Per germline, CDR1 MDHEN and CDR2 SYDVKM. The CDR3 loop spans 14 amino acids. Trimming cost V 8 bases and J 9 bases, with 20 bases left between them. CDR3 sequence: CASYASGDVTPQHF. The CDR3 region has the DNA TGTGCCAGCTACGCGTCAGGGGACGTCACGCCCCAGCATTTT.

This rearrangement joins TRBV5-4 to TRBJ1-2; weak D call: TRBD1 (5 bases). Germline loops: CDR1 SGHNT, CDR2 YYREEE (reference sequence). Trimming pared 3 bases from V and 3 bases from J, leaving 15 bases between. The CDR3 covers 15 residues. The CDR3 DNA reads TGTGCCAGCAGCTCTCCTACAGGATCAGACTATGGCTACACCTTC. This sequence encodes CASSSPTGSDYGYTF.

This clone occurred a few times. This rearrangement joins TRBV6-6 to TRBJ1-5, with TRBD1 matching 7 bases. From germline, CDR1 is MNHNY and CDR2 SVGAGI (reference sequence). This CDR3 spans 12 amino acids. V shed 8 bases and J 4 bases; nucleotides not matched to a gene: 2. CDR3 amino acids: CASGDSNQPQHF. The CDR3 nucleotides are TGTGCCAGCGGGGACAGTAATCAGCCCCAGCATTTT.

This clone has only one observation. The chain employs TRBV28 and TRBJ1-1; no reliable D call. Germline V gene sequence: CDR1 MDHEN, CDR2 SYDVKM. This CDR3 comprises 13 residues. V shed 3 bases and J shed 0 bases, with 5 bases lying between them. CDR3 sequence (DNA): TGTGCCAGCAGTTTGTTAATGAACACTGAAGCTTTCTTT. Translated, it gives CASSLLMNTEAFF.